The clone carrying this T cell receptor (beta chain) was seen more than once but under ten times. Its antigen remains unidentified. Use of 60 Vbeta and 13 Jbeta primers characterized the PCR. TCRdb's table, derived via immunoSEQ multiplex PCR, lists solely in-frame clones and lacks some. The table shows 82,000 or so clones, with about 9.5% occurring only once. These data are taken from a study of cytomegalovirus exposure and HLA in healthy donors. The germline V gene encodes CDR1 SEHNR and CDR2 FQNEAQ (reference sequence). This CDR3 is 17 amino acids long. Trimming took off 5 bases at V and 4 bases at J, with 20 bases between the two ends. Whole-study results and caveats: Researchers counted 164 TCR beta chains as cytomegalovirus-associated.

The sample taken for sequencing was PBMCs. The V gene is TRBV7-9, the J gene TRBJ1-4, with D perhaps TRBD1 (5 bases). The receptor was isolated from a man between 60 and 75 years old in good health and CMV-seropositive. The CDR3 reads CASSPTPSRDYNEKLFF. In DNA, the CDR3 is TGTGCCAGCAGCCCGACACCGTCCCGGGACTATAATGAAAAACTGTTTTTT. Supplemented by reference TRBV7-9 and TRBJ1-4, the full variable domain reads DTGVSQNPRHKITKRGQNVTFRCDPISEHNRLYWYRQTLGQGPEFLTYFQNEAQLEKSRLLSDRFSAERPKGSFSTLEIQRTEQGDSAMYLCASSPTPSRDYNEKLFFGSGTQLSVL.